This T cell receptor beta chain was documented in a study of shared T cell receptors in the human thymus. CDR3 length: 14 amino acids. TCRdb's copy holds only in-frame clones and misses some; the assay was immunoSEQ multiplex PCR. Of 700,000 or so clones listed, approximately 83% are singletons. Another study also made use of these data, one on human thymus T cells. That study adds: Having surgery to correct congenital heart defects, healthy Finnish infants acted as the donors. Thymus tissue was removed during corrective cardiac surgery. An apparent bias in V and J gene usage was seen in thymic and blood repertoires. Related research described thymic repertoires that were highly overlapping among unrelated individuals.

The source is a girl under three years old with a congenital heart defect. Material for sequencing was thymocytes. This rearrangement joins TRBV21-1 to TRBJ1-1. TRBV21-1 is annotated as a pseudogene. Here the CDR3 DNA reads TGTGCCAGCAAAAGCAGCGGGAGGTACACTGAAGCTTTCTTT. Amino acid sequence: CASKSSGRYTEAFF.